This TCR beta chain was captured by sequencing in a study of T cell responses to AZD1222 COVID-19 vaccine listed by TCRdb under 2021. Study-wide context: A total of 230 to 250 trial participants underwent TCR sequencing, of whom 207 received two doses of AZD1222 and about 26 received two doses of the MenACWY control vaccine. Enrollment into the trials was organized by age into subgroups of 18-55, 56-69 and 70-plus years, and those subgroups contained roughly 150, 30 and 60 TCR-sequenced participants, respectively. Results and caveats for the whole study, not just this receptor: The 56-69-year group was small, and its depth increase did not reach significance, likely because of low power. After two AZD1222 doses, both the breadth and the depth of spike-specific TCRs were significantly higher than at day 0 and than in MenACWY recipients. The vaccine-associated CD4 TCRs covered the entire spike protein, and the dominant responses fell in regions 160-218 and 743-854. Reportedly, close to half of the unique spike-specific TCRs recognized epitopes lying outside the regions that are mutated in the B.1.351 and B.1.1.7 variants. Conclusions about previously exposed vaccinees are limited because only five to seven AZD1222 recipients were SARS-CoV-2 seropositive at baseline. No day 14 peak-response samples were available, so repertoires were characterized only after the peak T cell response. Participants were mostly white British, with more females than males. The authors suggested clonal diversity may have been underestimated.

The CDR3 regions of human TCRbeta chains were analyzed by immunosequencing. As for the original processing: TCRs in the repertoires were matched against a reference library of SARS-CoV-2-specific TCRs that had been generated with the MIRA antigen-specificity platform. Breadth meant the fraction of unique TCRs that were SARS-CoV-2-associated, whereas depth meant the fraction of total T cells that were SARS-CoV-2-associated. Using the MIRA data, each spike-specific TCR was assigned both to the spike region to which the TCR was reactive and to a CD4 or CD8 class. Log10-transformed breadth and depth values were compared by one-way ANOVA with Sidak's multiple comparisons tests. Held by TCRdb, this immuneACCESS table contains in-frame sequences only and omits some clones. Under half of the omission traces to an unresolved V gene where checked; the cause of the rest is unknown. V and J calls and clone size are those listed in that table; D and trimming were worked out from the DNA. The sample contains approximately 61,000 clones, roughly four fifths of them found a single time. Around 28% of the sample is held by the ten biggest clonotypes.

About this clone itself: Its antigen is still unknown. The record has no base qualities; no much larger clone is one base away.

The germline V gene encodes CDR1 SGHTA and CDR2 FQGNSA. Trimming removed 9 bases from V and 4 bases from J; the gene matches leave 12 bases unexplained. The CDR3, cysteine through phenylalanine, is 15 amino acids long. Only the CDR3 DNA stays, 45 bases, in frame from base 1. This specimen's time point label, interpreted: about 28 days (+/-7) after the second vaccine dose. Because spike-specific TCR depth and breadth did not differ between the two schedules, AZD1222 recipients who got a second dose at roughly 4 weeks were pooled with those who got a second dose at roughly 12 weeks. The vaccinee samples were drawn from two UK trials, COV001 and COV002, one of which was a single-blind randomized controlled phase 2/3 trial testing AZD1222 (ChAdOx1 nCoV-19) in healthy adults. For TCRbeta chain sequencing, PBMC samples were collected from trial participants at day 0 and at day 28 after the second dose.

Recombination connected TRBV7-2 to TRBJ1-2; 9 central nucleotides agree with TRBD1. The TCR comes from an adult who received the AZD1222 COVID-19 vaccine. The source was peripheral blood, collected 28 days after the second AZD1222 dose. The CDR3 corresponds to CASVLSGTGTYGYTF. The DNA sequence is as follows: TGTGCCAGTGTACTCAGCGGGACAGGGACCTATGGCTACACCTTC.